These 24 T cell receptor beta chains were sequenced from one sample in a study of cytomegalovirus exposure and HLA in healthy donors (dated by TCRdb to the late 2010s). The receptor library was made with the immunoSEQ multiplex PCR assay. For the multiplex PCR, a mixture combining 60 forward primers for TCR Vbeta segments and 13 reverse primers for TCR Jbeta segments was used. TCRdb retrieved this table from immuneACCESS and kept in-frame rearrangements only. Not all clones are present; in checked studies, unresolved V genes account for under half, and no reason is known for the remainder. This sample has about 180,000 clones in its table, and 60% to 85% of those were observed once. The ten largest make up 1.5% to 2% of the sample. Sequencing used PBMCs. These receptors all stem from a man in his late teens or twenties in good health and CMV-seronegative.

Only a few counts were recorded for this clone. The chain recombines TRBV19 with TRBJ1-1; 7 positions match TRBD1. The CDR3 length is 16 residues. V dropped 3 bases and J dropped 2; count of bases not matched to a gene: 9. CDR1 LNHDA and CDR2 SQIVND come from the germline V gene (reference sequence). Here the CDR3 reads CASSMMAGGGNTEAFF. Written as DNA, the CDR3 is TGTGCCAGTAGTATGATGGCAGGGGGAGGAAACACTGAAGCTTTCTTT. Full variable domain (rest looked up from reference TRBV19 and TRBJ1-1): DGGITQSPKYLFRKEGQNVTLSCEQNLNHDAMYWYRQDPGQGLRLIYYSQIVNDFQKGDIAEGYSVSREKKESFPLTVTSAQKNPTAFYLCASSMMAGGGNTEAFFGQGTRLTVV.

V usage is TRBV5-1 and J usage is TRBJ2-7; D possibly corresponds to TRBD1 (6 bases). Germline loops: CDR1 SGHRS, CDR2 YFSETQ. The CDR3 sequence is 17 residues long. The V and J ends lost 1 base and 0 bases respectively, with 17 bases between them. The chain's CDR3 is CASSLYLRGSVSYEQYF. CDR3 in DNA: TGCGCCAGCAGCTTGTATTTGAGGGGGAGTGTCTCCTACGAGCAGTACTTC. The whole variable domain, remainder taken from reference TRBV5-1 and TRBJ2-7, is KAGVTQTPRYLIKTRGQQVTLSCSPISGHRSVSWYQQTPGQGLQFLFEYFSETQRNKGNFPGRFSGRQFSNSRSEMNVSTLELGDSALYLCASSLYLRGSVSYEQYFGPGTRLTVT.

This clone was picked up one time. DNA for the CDR3: TGTGCCACTGAGCCAGGGACAGGGTTGTCCTACGAGCAGTACTTC. It translates to CATEPGTGLSYEQYF. The chain joins TRBV10-3 to TRBJ2-7; 9 nucleotides line up with TRBD1. The V and J ends lost 10 bases and 1 base, in that order; junction bases with no gene match: 11. CDR3 length: 15 amino acids. Germline-derived CDR1 and CDR2 are ENHRY and SYGVKD.

The chain links TRBV20-1 to TRBJ2-3; D is undetermined. The CDR3 extends over 11 amino acids. Trimming took 5 bases from V and 2 from J, leaving 5 bases between them. Germline values: CDR1 DFQATT, CDR2 SNEGSKA (reference sequence). CDR3 loop: CSARYTDTQYF. As DNA, the CDR3 is TGCAGTGCTCGGTACACAGATACGCAGTATTTT.

J is TRBJ2-3 and V is TRBV7-9; 8 bases fit TRBD2. This CDR3 has 15 amino acids. Looked up from germline, CDR1 is SEHNR and CDR2 is FQNEAQ (reference sequence). V trimming: 4 bases; J trimming: 5 bases; junction bases outside the gene matches: 8. This CDR3 reads CASSSPSGRGDTQYF. The CDR3 nucleotides read TGTGCCAGCAGCTCACCCAGCGGGAGAGGAGATACGCAGTATTTT.

This clone was counted between two and nine times. The CDR3 DNA sequence: TGTGCCACCCAGGCGACGAACACCGGGGAGCTGTTTTTT. Its protein product is CATQATNTGELFF. This chain links TRBV10-3 with TRBJ2-2; D is ambiguous. Germline lookup yields CDR1 ENHRY and CDR2 SYGVKD. V shed 10 bases and J shed 0 bases, with 9 bases lying between them. The length of the CDR3 is 13 residues.

CDR3: CASSPSTGIGEKLFF. CDR3 coding DNA: TGTGCCAGCAGCCCTTCGACGGGGATCGGGGAAAAACTGTTTTTT. The chain recombines TRBV5-4 with TRBJ1-4; no firm D call. CDR1 is SGHNT, CDR2 YYREEE, per germline (reference sequence). The CDR3 sequence is 15 residues long. Trimming removed 4 bases at V and 8 bases at J, with 18 bases between.

The rearrangement links TRBV10-1 to TRBJ1-6, with 8 bases that match TRBD1. The trim removed 2 bases at V and 8 bases at J, leaving 5 bases unmatched. This CDR3 region has 15 residues. Germline V gene sequence: CDR1 WNHNN, CDR2 SYGVQD (reference sequence). CDR3 loop: CASSERQGKDSPLHF. The CDR3 nucleotides are TGCGCCAGCAGTGAGAGACAGGGGAAGGATTCACCCCTCCACTTT.

This clone has only a few counts. This chain connects TRBV19 to TRBJ1-2; no definite D call. This CDR3 region has 14 residues. Per the germline V gene, CDR1 is LNHDA and CDR2 is SQIVND (reference sequence). Trimming removed 3 bases at V and 4 bases at J, with 12 bases between. The CDR3 region has the DNA TGTGCCAGTAGTATTTCAAGCGGCGGCTATGGCTACACCTTC. Translation gives CASSISSGGYGYTF.

The genes are TRBV11-1 and TRBJ2-5; D is ambiguous. Trimming took 4 bases from V and 2 from J, leaving 11 bases between them. This CDR3 contains 14 residues. Per the germline V gene, CDR1 is SGHAT and CDR2 is FQDESV (reference sequence). The CDR3 protein is CASSSKWQQETQYF. For the CDR3, the DNA is TGTGCCAGCAGCTCCAAATGGCAACAAGAGACCCAGTACTTC.

This clone was observed a single time. The V gene is TRBV7-2, the J gene TRBJ1-3; D possibly corresponds to TRBD1 (5 bases). This CDR3 spans 14 amino acids. Trimming shortened V by 8 bases and J by 0 bases, and 11 bases separated the two germline ends. Germline V gene lookup returns CDR1 SGHTA and CDR2 FQGNSA. This CDR3 is CASGFRVSGNTIYF. The CDR3 DNA reads TGTGCCAGCGGTTTCAGGGTCTCTGGAAACACCATATATTTT.

The chain joins TRBV7-3 to TRBJ2-1; 8 nucleotides agree with TRBD2. This CDR3 is built from 15 residues. Germline lookup yields CDR1 SGHTA and CDR2 FQGTGA. Trimming cost V 0 bases and J 7 bases; bases outside gene matches: 5. CDR3 DNA: TGTGCCAGCAGCTTAACCCGGGGGGGAGGGAATGAGCAGTTCTTC. This translates into CASSLTRGGGNEQFF.

The chain carries TRBV6-5 and TRBJ2-5, with D possibly matching TRBD1 (5 bases). The J call may be mistaken, given a closer DNA end match to TRBJ2-7. The CDR3 spans 15 residues. The germline CDR1 and CDR2 sequences are MNHEY and SVGAGI. The CDR3 coding sequence is TGTGCCAGCAGTTCCCAGGGCGGACGGAGTTACGAGCAGTACTTC. Encoded protein: CASSSQGGRSYEQYF.

The rearrangement joins TRBV6-5 to TRBJ2-1, with TRBD2 matching 7 bases. Losses at the gene ends were 4 bases for V and 9 bases for J; bases not matched to a gene: 12. CDR1 MNHEY and CDR2 SVGAGI come from the germline V gene. This CDR3 region has 15 residues. DNA for the CDR3: TGTGCCAGCAGTTCCTCGGTGGGGGGGTGGGGTGAGCAGTTCTTC. Translation gives CASSSSVGGWGEQFF.

In regard to this clone: The same CDR3 also results from other DNA sequences found in this sample. This chain links TRBV30 with TRBJ2-7; D is uncertain. This CDR3 has 11 amino acids. The V end was cut by 2 bases, the J end by 3 bases, with 5 bases between. Germline V gene lookup returns CDR1 GTSNPN and CDR2 SVGIG (reference sequence). In DNA form, the CDR3 reads TGTGCCTGGAGTTCCGGCTACGAGCAGTACTTC. Its translation is CAWSSGYEQYF.

This clone was seen a few times. The V and J genes are TRBV5-6 and TRBJ2-5; 9 bases line up with TRBD1. The DNA matches TRBJ2-7 better at its end, which makes the J call doubtful. Germline V gene data show CDR1 as SGHDT and CDR2 as YYEEEE. The CDR3 runs to 15 residues. This chain's CDR3 is CASSLAGQGGYEQYF. The CDR3 DNA follows: TGTGCCAGCAGCTTGGCGGGACAGGGAGGCTACGAGCAGTACTTC.

This chain links TRBV19 with TRBJ1-2, with D maybe TRBD1 (5 bases). The CDR3 is 12 residues long. V lost 8 bases to trimming and J lost 8 bases, with 15 bases between them. Germline lookup yields CDR1 LNHDA and CDR2 SQIVND (reference sequence). The CDR3 protein is CASWTPPRGYTF. The DNA for the CDR3 is TGTGCCAGTTGGACACCGCCCCGGGGCTACACCTTC.

This clone has just a few counts. The rearrangement uses TRBV19 and TRBJ1-5; no clear D gene. CDR3 length: 14 residues. Germline V gene data show CDR1 as LNHDA and CDR2 as SQIVND (reference sequence). Trimming left V 8 bases short and J 0 bases short, with 11 bases between. The CDR3 sequence: CASAPGFSNQPQHF. CDR3 DNA sequence: TGTGCCAGTGCCCCGGGATTTAGCAATCAGCCCCAGCATTTT. Drawing the rest from reference TRBV19 and TRBJ1-5, the complete variable domain is DGGITQSPKYLFRKEGQNVTLSCEQNLNHDAMYWYRQDPGQGLRLIYYSQIVNDFQKGDIAEGYSVSREKKESFPLTVTSAQKNPTAFYLCASAPGFSNQPQHFGDGTRLSIL.

This clone was seen once. V usage is TRBV6-5 and J usage is TRBJ2-7; 9 nucleotides line up with TRBD1. The germline CDR1 and CDR2 sequences are MNHEY and SVGAGI. J gave up 4 bases and V 1 base, and 8 bases lay outside the gene matches. This CDR3 has 16 amino acids. The CDR3 spells CASSYLGQGVGYEQYF. DNA of the CDR3: TGTGCCAGCAGTTACTTGGGACAGGGCGTGGGATACGAGCAGTACTTC.

The V call is TRBV6-1, the J call TRBJ1-5, with no clear D. Germline-derived CDR1 and CDR2 are MNHNS and SASEGT. CDR3 length: 15 amino acids. Trimming removed 4 bases from V and 1 base from J, with 11 bases in between. Written as DNA, the CDR3 is TGTGCCAGCAGTGTTCAGGTGGGCAGCAATCAGCCCCAGCATTTT. Protein sequence: CASSVQVGSNQPQHF.

The CDR3 protein is CASSLGGGYQPQHF. DNA for the CDR3: TGCGCCAGCAGCTTGGGAGGGGGCTATCAGCCCCAGCATTTT. This chain joins TRBV5-1 and TRBJ1-5; the match to TRBD1 covers 7 bases. This CDR3 is built from 14 residues. The germline V gene has CDR1 SGHRS and CDR2 YFSETQ. The trim removed 0 bases at V and 5 bases at J, leaving 2 bases unmatched.

This chain connects TRBV28 to TRBJ2-1; TRBD2 aligns across 16 bases. CDR3 length: 17 amino acids. Germline V gene lookup returns CDR1 MDHEN and CDR2 SYDVKM. J gave up 10 bases and V 5 bases, and 11 bases lay outside the gene matches. The CDR3 coding sequence is TGTGCCAGCAGTATCCCGGGACTAGCGGGGGGGCTTAGGGAGCAGTTCTTC. Protein sequence: CASSIPGLAGGLREQFF.

This chain connects TRBV19 to TRBJ2-2; weak D call: TRBD2 (6 bases). V lost 6 bases to trimming and J lost 0 bases, with 11 bases between them. Germline V gene sequence: CDR1 LNHDA, CDR2 SQIVND (reference sequence). The CDR3 is 15 residues long. CDR3 DNA sequence: TGTGCCAGTAGCCCCCCGGGAGCGAACACCGGGGAGCTGTTTTTT. Translating gives CASSPPGANTGELFF.

The chain recombines TRBV19 with TRBJ1-3; TRBD1 is a possible D gene (5 bases). Trimming cost V 4 bases and J 2 bases, with 6 bases left between them. Germline V gene sequence: CDR1 LNHDA, CDR2 SQIVND (reference sequence). The CDR3 is made up of 13 amino acids. The DNA for the CDR3 is TGTGCCAGTAGTACAGGGCCTGGAAACACCATATATTTT. As protein: CASSTGPGNTIYF.